This T cell receptor (beta chain) was recovered during a study of blood T cell repertoires in COVID-19 (TCRdb year 2020). Regarding the study in general: Samples from collaborators originated in the United States, Italy and Spain and spanned both the acute and convalescent phases of COVID-19. The prospective study material was composed of cDNA or gDNA derived from T cells, B-cell-depleted T cells, or PBMCs. The dataset comprised deeply sampled blood TCRbeta repertoires from subjects exposed to, actively infected with, or recovered from COVID-19. The repertoires were released in a freely available public database meant as a resource for research on the immune response to SARS-CoV-2. Samples were obtained from the ongoing ImmuneRACE study (first 160 participants) and from 1,254 subjects provided by 6 global collaborators. The sample metadata nearly always contained a de-identified subject ID, COVID-19 status, age in years and sex. Where available, HLA class I and class II types were obtained from metadata supplied by the sample provider rather than from assay-based typing. Beyond this particular receptor, the publication reports: Clinical and demographic metadata were provided uncurated, with the amount varying by source and participant.

TCRbeta CDR3 regions were amplified from genomic DNA by means of the immunoSEQ Assay, a bias-controlled multiplex PCR. The study's own analysis went as follows. Nucleated cell counts per sample were estimated from amplification of reference gene primers within the assay. Sequence reads were collapsed and filtered to measure the absolute abundance of every unique TCRbeta CDR3 rearrangement. For each sample, productive Simpson clonality was calculated as the square root of Simpson's diversity index across productive rearrangements. The table was pulled from immuneACCESS by TCRdb, which kept in-frame rearrangements only. Such tables lose some clones; where checked, under half of the loss comes from unresolved V genes, and the rest has no known cause. That table gives V, J and clone size, and the DNA gave D and trimming. In this sample the table shows 180,000 or so clones, roughly nine tenths of which occur a single time. The ten top clones hold roughly 6.7% of the sample.

Comment on this clone: It has no known antigen specificity. Per-base quality was not reported, and no clone a single base away is much larger than it.

Whole blood was collected in K2EDTA tubes by collaborating institutions according to the institutions' own protocols. For TCRbeta analysis, collaborators shipped samples as frozen whole blood, isolated PBMCs, or DNA extracted from either of those sample types. The germline V gene yields ENHRY for CDR1 and SYGVKD for CDR2. The CDR3 sequence holds 12 residues, the cysteine and phenylalanine included. Only the CDR3 DNA stays, 36 bases, in frame from base 1. The V end gives up 4 bases and the J end 11 bases, leaving 6 bases in the junction not matched to a gene. The sequence derives from a man between 40 and 49 years old with acute or convalescent COVID-19. Sequencing used peripheral blood. This chain joins TRBV10-3 to TRBJ1-1, and TRBD1 matches 8 of the central bases. The nucleotides are TGTGCCATCAGTGTCGCAGGGGGCGAGGCTTTCTTT. This gives the protein CAISVAGGEAFF.